These T cell receptor beta chains were read from a single sample in a study of shared clonotypes between healthy human individuals. Generated by immunoSEQ multiplex PCR, the TCRdb table keeps only in-frame clones and is missing some. The sample has 1.5 million to 2.5 million clones, approximately 94% seen once. The source material was naive CD8+ T cells sorted from blood. The receptors stem from a man between 18 and 35 years old in good health. The CDR3 runs from the conserved cysteine through the conserved F or W. The order of the fields is V gene, D gene, J gene, CDR3 DNA, CDR3 protein. A D gene is named only where the DNA matches it firmly.

>TRBV27|NA|TRBJ2-1
TGTGCCAGCAGCCCTCTGAGCGGGCCTTACAATGAGCAGTTCTTC
CASSPLSGPYNEQFF
>TRBV7-9|NA|TRBJ1-2
TGTGCCAGCAGCCCACCGGGACAATCTTATGGCTACACCTTC
CASSPPGQSYGYTF
>TRBV28|NA|TRBJ2-7
TGTGCCAGCAGTTTAGACCGGGACGAGCAGTACTTC
CASSLDRDEQYF
>TRBV7-9|NA|TRBJ2-7
TGTGCCAGCAGCTTTTCAGGAGGGCAGGGCGAGCAGTACTTC
CASSFSGGQGEQYF
>TRBV6-6|NA|TRBJ2-2
TGTGCCAGCAGTCTGGGACTTAACACCGGGGAGCTGTTTTTT
CASSLGLNTGELFF
>TRBV5-1|NA|TRBJ1-2
TGCGCCAGCAGCTTGCCCGACAGCGGGATCGCCTACACCTTC
CASSLPDSGIAYTF
>TRBV6-5|NA|TRBJ2-7
TGTGCCAGCAGTTACTCCCTCCATGAAGACCTCCACGAGCAGTACTTC
CASSYSLHEDLHEQYF
>TRBV7-9|NA|TRBJ2-3
TGTGCCAGCAGCTTAGCGCGAGGGGCAGATACGCAGTATTTT
CASSLARGADTQYF
>TRBV9|NA|TRBJ2-5
TGTGCCAGCGGATTGGACGGAGAAGAGACCCAGTACTTC
CASGLDGEETQYF
>TRBV5-6|NA|TRBJ2-7
TGTGCCAGCAGCTTGGTGAAGGTCGGCGAGCAGTACTTC
CASSLVKVGEQYF
>TRBV30|NA|TRBJ1-4
TGTGCCTGGAGTGTAGGAGGACAGAGGAATGAAAAACTGTTTTTT
CAWSVGGQRNEKLFF
>TRBV7-2|TRBD2|TRBJ2-3
TGTGCCAGCAGCTTAGGGGGACTAGCGGGGACTTGGAGAGATACGCAGTATTTT
CASSLGGLAGTWRDTQYF
>TRBV7-9|TRBD1|TRBJ2-7
TGTGCCAGCAGCTTTCCGGGACAGGGCGCTCCCGAGCAGTACTTC
CASSFPGQGAPEQYF
>TRBV6-5|TRBD1|TRBJ1-2
TGTGCCAGCAGTTACTCTGTCCAGGGGGCGGGAGGCTACACCTTC
CASSYSVQGAGGYTF